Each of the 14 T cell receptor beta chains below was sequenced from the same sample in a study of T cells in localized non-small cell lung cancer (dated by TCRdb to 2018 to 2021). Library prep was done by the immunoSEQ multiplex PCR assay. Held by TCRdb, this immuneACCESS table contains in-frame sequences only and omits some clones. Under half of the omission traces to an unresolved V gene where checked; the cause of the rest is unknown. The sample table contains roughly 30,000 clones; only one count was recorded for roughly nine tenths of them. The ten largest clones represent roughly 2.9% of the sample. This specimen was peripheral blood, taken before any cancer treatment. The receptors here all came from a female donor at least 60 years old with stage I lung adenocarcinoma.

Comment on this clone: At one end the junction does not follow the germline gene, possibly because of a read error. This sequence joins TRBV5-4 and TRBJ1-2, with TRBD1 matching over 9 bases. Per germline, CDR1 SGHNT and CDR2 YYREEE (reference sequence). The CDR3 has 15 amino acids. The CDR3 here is CASSQDGTGGLSYTF. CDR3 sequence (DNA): TGCGCCAGCAGCCAAGATGGCACAGGGGGCCTGAGCTACACCTTC. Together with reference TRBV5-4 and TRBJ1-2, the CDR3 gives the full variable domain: ETGVTQSPTHLIKTRGQQVTLRCSSQSGHNTVSWYQQALGQGPQFIFQYYREEENGRGNFPPRFSGLQFPNYSSELNVNALELDDSALYLCASSQDGTGGLSYTFGSGTRLTVV.

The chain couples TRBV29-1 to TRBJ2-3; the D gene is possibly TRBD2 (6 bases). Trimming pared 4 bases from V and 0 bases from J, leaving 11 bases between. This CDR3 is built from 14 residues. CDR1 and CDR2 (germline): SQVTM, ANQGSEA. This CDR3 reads CSVGGETSTDTQYF. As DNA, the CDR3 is TGCAGCGTTGGGGGGGAAACCAGCACAGATACGCAGTATTTT.

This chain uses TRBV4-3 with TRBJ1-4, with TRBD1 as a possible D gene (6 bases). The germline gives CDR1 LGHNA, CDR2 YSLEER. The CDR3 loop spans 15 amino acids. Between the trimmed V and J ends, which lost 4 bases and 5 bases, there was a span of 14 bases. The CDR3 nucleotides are TGCGCCAGCAGCCCACGTCCAGGACAGAATGAAAAACTGTTTTTT. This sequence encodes CASSPRPGQNEKLFF.

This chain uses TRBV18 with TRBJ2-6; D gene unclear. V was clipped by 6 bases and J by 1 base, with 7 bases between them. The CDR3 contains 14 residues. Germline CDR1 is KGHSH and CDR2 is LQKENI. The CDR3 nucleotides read TGTGCCAGCTCCCCGAATTCTGGGGCCAACGTCCTGACTTTC. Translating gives CASSPNSGANVLTF.

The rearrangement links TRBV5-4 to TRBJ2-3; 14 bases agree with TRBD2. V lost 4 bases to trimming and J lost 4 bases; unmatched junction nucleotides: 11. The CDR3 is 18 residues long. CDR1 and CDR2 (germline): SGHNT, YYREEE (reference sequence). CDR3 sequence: CASSTGTSGRGRADTQYF. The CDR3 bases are TGTGCCAGCAGCACCGGGACTAGCGGGAGAGGTAGGGCAGATACGCAGTATTTT. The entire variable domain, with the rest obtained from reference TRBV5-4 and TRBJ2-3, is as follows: ETGVTQSPTHLIKTRGQQVTLRCSSQSGHNTVSWYQQALGQGPQFIFQYYREEENGRGNFPPRFSGLQFPNYSSELNVNALELDDSALYLCASSTGTSGRGRADTQYFGPGTRLTVL.

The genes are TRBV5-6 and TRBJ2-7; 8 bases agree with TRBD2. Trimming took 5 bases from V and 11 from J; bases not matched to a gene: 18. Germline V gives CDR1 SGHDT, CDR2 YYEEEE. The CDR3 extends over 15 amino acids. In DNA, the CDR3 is TGTGCCAGCAGGGACGGACTAGCAACAGTTGGGGAGAAGTACTTC. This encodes CASRDGLATVGEKYF. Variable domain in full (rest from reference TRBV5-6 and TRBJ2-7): DAGVTQSPTHLIKTRGQQVTLRCSPKSGHDTVSWYQQALGQGPQFIFQYYEEEERQRGNFPDRFSGHQFPNYSSELNVNALLLGDSALYLCASRDGLATVGEKYFGPGTRLTVT.

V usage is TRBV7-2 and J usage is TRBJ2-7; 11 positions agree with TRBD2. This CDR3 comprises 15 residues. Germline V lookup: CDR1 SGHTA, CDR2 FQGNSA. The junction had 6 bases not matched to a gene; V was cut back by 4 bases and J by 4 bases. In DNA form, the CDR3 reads TGTGCCAGCAGCTGGTCTGGACTAGCGGGTTACGAGCAGTACTTC. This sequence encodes CASSWSGLAGYEQYF.

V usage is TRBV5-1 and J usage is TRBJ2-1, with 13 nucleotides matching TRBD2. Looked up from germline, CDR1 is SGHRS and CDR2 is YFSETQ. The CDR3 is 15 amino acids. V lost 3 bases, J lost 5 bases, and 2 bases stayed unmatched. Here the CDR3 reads CASSWGLAGNNEQFF. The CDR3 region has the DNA TGCGCCAGCAGCTGGGGACTAGCGGGAAACAATGAGCAGTTCTTC.

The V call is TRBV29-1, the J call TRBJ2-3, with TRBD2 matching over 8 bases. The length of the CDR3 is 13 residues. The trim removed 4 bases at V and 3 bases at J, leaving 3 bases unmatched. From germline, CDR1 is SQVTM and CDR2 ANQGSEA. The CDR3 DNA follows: TGCAGCGTTGCGGGAGGGATAACAGATACGCAGTATTTT. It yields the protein CSVAGGITDTQYF.

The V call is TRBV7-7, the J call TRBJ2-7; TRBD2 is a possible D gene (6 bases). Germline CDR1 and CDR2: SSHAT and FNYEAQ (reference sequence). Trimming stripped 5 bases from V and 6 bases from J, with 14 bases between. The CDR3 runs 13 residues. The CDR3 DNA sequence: TGTGCCAGCAGCCCGACTAGAAGTGCCGAGCAGTACTTC. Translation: CASSPTRSAEQYF.

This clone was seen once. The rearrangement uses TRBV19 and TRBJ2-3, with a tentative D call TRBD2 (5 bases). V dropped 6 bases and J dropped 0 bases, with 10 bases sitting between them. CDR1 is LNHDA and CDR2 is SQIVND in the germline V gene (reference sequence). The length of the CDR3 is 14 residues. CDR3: CASRSGSSTDTQYF. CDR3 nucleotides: TGTGCCAGTAGGTCGGGGTCTAGCACAGATACGCAGTATTTT. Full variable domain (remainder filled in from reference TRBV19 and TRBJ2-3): DGGITQSPKYLFRKEGQNVTLSCEQNLNHDAMYWYRQDPGQGLRLIYYSQIVNDFQKGDIAEGYSVSREKKESFPLTVTSAQKNPTAFYLCASRSGSSTDTQYFGPGTRLTVL.

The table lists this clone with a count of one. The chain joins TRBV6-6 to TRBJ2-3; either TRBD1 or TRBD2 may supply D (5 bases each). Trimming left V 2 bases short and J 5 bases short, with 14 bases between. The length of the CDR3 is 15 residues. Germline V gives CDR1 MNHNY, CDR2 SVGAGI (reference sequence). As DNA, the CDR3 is TGTGCCAGCAGTTACACCGGGACCAATAAAGATACGCAGTATTTT. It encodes CASSYTGTNKDTQYF.

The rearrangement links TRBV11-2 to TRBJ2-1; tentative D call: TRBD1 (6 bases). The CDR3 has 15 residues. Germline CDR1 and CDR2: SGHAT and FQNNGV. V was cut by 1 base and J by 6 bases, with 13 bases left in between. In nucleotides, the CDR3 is TGTGCCAGCAGCTTAGGGCCGGGACACTTCAATGAGCAGTTCTTC. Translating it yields CASSLGPGHFNEQFF. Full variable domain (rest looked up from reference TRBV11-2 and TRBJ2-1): EAGVAQSPRYKIIEKRQSVAFWCNPISGHATLYWYQQILGQGPKLLIQFQNNGVVDDSQLPKDRFSAERLKGVDSTLKIQPAKLEDSAVYLCASSLGPGHFNEQFFGPGTRLTVL.

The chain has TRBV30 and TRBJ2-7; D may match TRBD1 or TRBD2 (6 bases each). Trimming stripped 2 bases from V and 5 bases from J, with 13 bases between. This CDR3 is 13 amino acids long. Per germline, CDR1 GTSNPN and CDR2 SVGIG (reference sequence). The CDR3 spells CAWSRGTPNEQYF. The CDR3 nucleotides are TGTGCCTGGAGTCGGGGGACACCTAACGAGCAGTACTTC.